These 25 T cell receptor beta chains came from one sample sequenced in a study of beta chain features in type 1 diabetes. Expressed TCRB transcripts got sequenced, as all isolated RNA was reverse transcribed. Assay used: immunoSEQ multiplex PCR; TCRdb lists only in-frame clones, some missing. The sample has about 260,000 clones; 68% are singletons. The sample consisted of naive CD4+ T cells from blood. All receptors derive from a man aged 25-45 years in good health.

The CDR3 region has the DNA TGTGCCTGGATCCGCAGGGCGAACCTCGAGCAGTACTTC. It translates to CAWIRRANLEQYF. V is TRBV30 and J is TRBJ2-7; tentatively, D is TRBD1 (5 bases). The CDR3 has 13 amino acids. V lost 4 bases and J 6 bases, leaving 16 bases between the germline ends. Germline loops: CDR1 GTSNPN, CDR2 SVGIG (reference sequence). Supplemented by reference TRBV30 and TRBJ2-7, the full variable domain reads SQTIHQWPATLVQPVGSPLSLECTVEGTSNPNLYWYRQAAGRGLQLLFYSVGIGQISSEVPQNLSASRPQDRQFILSSKKLLLSDSGFYLCAWIRRANLEQYFGPGTRLTVT.

V gene TRBV25-1 combines with J gene TRBJ1-2, with D possibly being TRBD1 (5 bases). Trimming left V 1 base short and J 6 bases short, with 12 bases between. Germline assignment: CDR1 MGHDK and CDR2 SYGVNS. The CDR3 has 14 amino acids. CDR3 in DNA: TGTGCCAGCAGTGAATCAGGGAACGGGAATGGCTACACCTTC. Translating it yields CASSESGNGNGYTF.

This clone was counted only a few times. The J gene is TRBJ1-5, the V gene TRBV30; D remains unclear. The CDR3 is 13 residues long. Per germline, CDR1 GTSNPN and CDR2 SVGIG (reference sequence). The V and J ends lost 4 bases and 4 bases respectively, with 11 bases between them. The CDR3 sequence: CAWKGTANQPQHF. Here the CDR3 DNA reads TGTGCCTGGAAAGGCACAGCGAATCAGCCCCAGCATTTT. Based on the CDR3 plus reference TRBV30 and TRBJ1-5, the full variable domain is SQTIHQWPATLVQPVGSPLSLECTVEGTSNPNLYWYRQAAGRGLQLLFYSVGIGQISSEVPQNLSASRPQDRQFILSSKKLLLSDSGFYLCAWKGTANQPQHFGDGTRLSIL.

The chain is built from TRBV4-2 and TRBJ1-1; D gene ambiguous. CDR1 and CDR2 from the germline V gene are LGHNA and YNFKEQ. Trimming removed 3 bases from V and 1 base from J, with 9 bases in between. This CDR3 contains 14 residues. The DNA of the CDR3 is TGTGCCAGCAGCCATGGGGAGGCGAACACTGAAGCTTTCTTT. Its translation is CASSHGEANTEAFF.

This clone was found once. The chain carries TRBV10-3 and TRBJ2-1; tentatively, D is TRBD1 (6 bases). V was cut by 8 bases and J by 6 bases, with 8 bases left in between. The CDR3 spans 11 residues. Germline V lookup: CDR1 ENHRY, CDR2 SYGVKD. The CDR3 is CAIGQFNEQFF. CDR3 coding DNA: TGTGCCATCGGACAGTTCAATGAGCAGTTCTTC.

The chain uses TRBV25-1 and TRBJ1-1, with D uncertain. V was clipped by 0 bases and J by 11 bases, with 13 bases between them. The CDR3 consists of 13 residues. The V gene's germline CDR1 is MGHDK and CDR2 SYGVNS. The CDR3 reads CASSEYSDLEAFF. The CDR3 DNA is TGTGCCAGCAGTGAATATTCGGACCTTGAGGCTTTCTTT.

The genes are TRBV5-1 and TRBJ2-3, with no clear D. Germline CDR1 and CDR2: SGHRS and YFSETQ. This CDR3 spans 13 amino acids. The V and J ends lost 4 bases and 4 bases respectively, with 10 bases between them. The CDR3 is CASSAGSADTQYF. The CDR3 DNA reads TGCGCCAGCAGCGCCGGTTCCGCAGATACGCAGTATTTT.

This sequence joins TRBV4-2 and TRBJ1-1, with 7 bases aligning to TRBD1. This CDR3 comprises 15 residues. The germline V gene encodes CDR1 LGHNA and CDR2 YNFKEQ. J lost 5 bases, V lost 1 base, and 7 bases had no gene match. The CDR3, as DNA: TGTGCCAGCAGCCAAGTGAAAACAGGGGAAACTGAAGCTTTCTTT. As protein: CASSQVKTGETEAFF.

J is TRBJ1-2 and V is TRBV29-1, with D possibly TRBD1 on 5 matching bases. Germline CDR1 SQVTM, CDR2 ANQGSEA. Trimming removed 4 bases from V and 3 bases from J, with 9 bases in between. This CDR3 region has 12 residues. CDR3 residues: CSVGAGDYGYTF. The CDR3 DNA sequence: TGCAGCGTTGGGGCGGGGGACTATGGCTACACCTTC.

The chain links TRBV5-1 to TRBJ2-7, with D maybe TRBD2 (6 bases). Per the germline V gene, CDR1 is SGHRS and CDR2 is YFSETQ. Trimming removed 0 bases from V and 6 bases from J, with 13 bases in between. CDR3 length equals 14 residues. The CDR3 DNA reads as TGCGCCAGCAGCTTGGGGGACTCCCTCGGCGAGCAGTACTTC. Its protein product is CASSLGDSLGEQYF.

The V call is TRBV9, the J call TRBJ2-5; the D is unclear. With 1 base removed from V and 2 bases from J, the gap between germline ends came to 9 bases. This CDR3 spans 14 amino acids. Per the germline V gene, CDR1 is SGDLS and CDR2 is YYNGEE. The CDR3 nucleotides read TGTGCCAGCAGCGTACAGCCTAGTCAAGAGACCCAGTACTTC. Translated, it gives CASSVQPSQETQYF.

This clone was picked up a small number of times. The chain joins TRBV30 to TRBJ2-7; no clear D gene. There are 13 residues in the CDR3. Per germline, CDR1 GTSNPN and CDR2 SVGIG (reference sequence). Between the trimmed V and J ends, which lost 2 bases and 7 bases, there was a span of 15 bases. The CDR3 spells CAWSTTTFEEQYF. The CDR3 nucleotides are TGTGCCTGGAGTACCACTACATTCGAGGAGCAGTACTTC.

J is TRBJ2-3 and V is TRBV28; D might be TRBD1 (5 bases). The CDR3 runs 14 residues. Trimming left V 3 bases short and J 2 bases short, with 9 bases between. Germline V gives CDR1 MDHEN, CDR2 SYDVKM. The CDR3 sequence is CASSFGRDTDTQYF. The CDR3 DNA sequence: TGTGCCAGCAGTTTCGGCAGGGACACAGATACGCAGTATTTT.

This clone was picked up a small number of times. J is TRBJ1-1 and V is TRBV29-1; D possibly corresponds to TRBD1 (5 bases). The CDR3 has 12 residues. V was cut by 0 bases and J by 8 bases, with 10 bases left in between. CDR1 and CDR2 from the germline V gene are SQVTM and ANQGSEA. As DNA, the CDR3 is TGCAGCGTTGAAGATCAAGGACAAGAAGCTTTCTTT. The encoded protein is CSVEDQGQEAFF. Full variable domain (outside the CDR3, taken from reference TRBV29-1 and TRBJ1-1): SAVISQKPSRDICQRGTSLTIQCQVDSQVTMMFWYRQQPGQSLTLIATANQGSEATYESGFVIDKFPISRPNLTFSTLTVSNMSPEDSSIYLCSVEDQGQEAFFGQGTRLTVV.

There are a few counts of this clone. The chain links TRBV29-1 to TRBJ2-7, with D perhaps TRBD1 or TRBD2 (5 bases each). The CDR3 contains 13 residues. V dropped 6 bases and J dropped 6 bases, with 18 bases sitting between them. Germline assignment: CDR1 SQVTM and CDR2 ANQGSEA. The CDR3 loop reads CSVQGPTGIEQYF. CDR3 in DNA: TGCAGCGTCCAGGGACCTACTGGGATCGAGCAGTACTTC.

The chain links TRBV30 to TRBJ2-1; 11 bases fit TRBD2. J gave up 15 bases and V 3 bases, and 7 bases lay outside the gene matches. This CDR3 has 12 amino acids. Germline V gene sequence: CDR1 GTSNPN, CDR2 SVGIG (reference sequence). CDR3 sequence (DNA): TGTGCCTGGAGGTCCCAACTAGCGGGAGCGTTCTTC. Translating gives CAWRSQLAGAFF.

V is TRBV29-1 and J is TRBJ2-7; D is perhaps TRBD1 (6 bases). The CDR3 covers 13 residues. The germline V gene encodes CDR1 SQVTM and CDR2 ANQGSEA. V was trimmed by 6 bases and J by 1 base, leaving 13 bases between them. CDR3 nucleotides: TGCAGCGTGGCCCGGACAGCTTCCTACGAGCAGTACTTC. It yields the protein CSVARTASYEQYF.

The V call is TRBV29-1, the J call TRBJ1-6, with D unresolved. CDR3 length equals 14 residues. Germline CDR1 SQVTM, CDR2 ANQGSEA. V was clipped by 4 bases and J by 6 bases, with 13 bases between them. CDR3 nucleotide sequence: TGCAGCGTTGCAGAAGGGCAGGCTAATTCACCCCTCCACTTT. Its protein product is CSVAEGQANSPLHF.

The rearrangement uses TRBV7-2 and TRBJ2-4, with TRBD2 identical over 7 bases. The CDR3 totals 12 residues. V shed 1 base and J 12 bases; nucleotides not matched to a gene: 3. Germline V gene sequence: CDR1 SGHTA, CDR2 FQGNSA. CDR3 in DNA: TGTGCCAGCAGCTTAGGGACTAGAAGTCAGTACTTC. Translating gives CASSLGTRSQYF.

The chain has TRBV2 and TRBJ1-6; perhaps TRBD1 as D (5 bases). CDR3 length: 16 amino acids. Trimming shortened V by 3 bases and J by 5 bases, and 14 bases separated the two germline ends. CDR1 and CDR2 (germline): SNHLY, FYNNEI. The CDR3 DNA is TGTGCCAGCAGTGACCAGGGCTGGTTGGATAATTCACCCCTCCACTTT. It specifies CASSDQGWLDNSPLHF. The full variable domain, its missing parts supplied by reference TRBV2 and TRBJ1-6, is EPEVTQTPSHQVTQMGQEVILRCVPISNHLYFYWYRQILGQKVEFLVSFYNNEISEKSEIFDDQFSVERPDGSNFTLKIRSTKLEDSAMYFCASSDQGWLDNSPLHFGNGTRLTVT.

The sample holds one count of this clone. This sequence joins TRBV6-5 and TRBJ2-1, with 10 bases matching TRBD2. The CDR3 length is 13 residues. CDR1 is MNHEY and CDR2 is SVGAGI in the germline V gene. Trimming cost V 6 bases and J 10 bases; bases outside gene matches: 6. Written as DNA, the CDR3 is TGTGCCAGCAGACTAGCGGGAAGCAGGGAGCAGTTCTTC. This codes for CASRLAGSREQFF.

This sequence joins TRBV5-1 and TRBJ2-6; D remains unclear. Germline V lookup: CDR1 SGHRS, CDR2 YFSETQ. V shed 0 bases and J shed 2 bases, with 3 bases lying between them. The CDR3 sequence is 14 residues long. CDR3 bases: TGCGCCAGCAGCTTGGCTCCTGGGGCCAACGTCCTGACTTTC. Translation: CASSLAPGANVLTF. Full variable domain (missing parts from reference TRBV5-1 and TRBJ2-6): KAGVTQTPRYLIKTRGQQVTLSCSPISGHRSVSWYQQTPGQGLQFLFEYFSETQRNKGNFPGRFSGRQFSNSRSEMNVSTLELGDSALYLCASSLAPGANVLTFGAGSRLTVL.

The CDR3 DNA is TGCGCCAGCAGCTCACCCGGACTAGCGGGAGGCAATGAGCAGTTCTTC. This translates into CASSSPGLAGGNEQFF. The rearrangement uses TRBV4-3 and TRBJ2-1; 14 nucleotides agree with TRBD2. Per germline, CDR1 LGHNA and CDR2 YSLEER. The length of the CDR3 is 16 residues. The trim removed 5 bases at V and 6 bases at J, leaving 6 bases unmatched.

V is TRBV7-2 and J is TRBJ2-1; 16 positions agree with TRBD2. CDR1 is SGHTA, CDR2 FQGNSA, per germline. Trimming cost V 5 bases and J 7 bases; bases outside gene matches: 14. This CDR3 is 19 amino acids long. The CDR3 region has the DNA TGTGCCAGCAGCCAGTCCTCCGGGACTAGCGGGAGGGCCGGGAATGAGCAGTTCTTC. Translated: CASSQSSGTSGRAGNEQFF.

The chain carries TRBV5-1 and TRBJ2-5, with 7 nucleotides matching TRBD2. Germline-derived CDR1 and CDR2 are SGHRS and YFSETQ. The CDR3 consists of 16 residues. The J segment lost 5 bases and the V segment lost 1 base, leaving 11 bases of the junction unmatched. The CDR3 here is CASSLNWGGTQETQYF. CDR3 sequence (DNA): TGCGCCAGCAGCTTGAATTGGGGGGGAACCCAGGAGACCCAGTACTTC.